This TCR beta chain derives from a study of T cells in Graves' hyperthyroidism and ophthalmopathy. Study-level background: Peripheral blood was acquired at first diagnosis, ahead of any therapy whatsoever. The study's findings and limits: Before onset, ophthalmopathy was predicted by the model a median around 6 months earlier.

Amplified TCR beta CDR3 regions came from RNA transcripts. When the TCR CDR3 underwent first-round RT-PCR, the HTBI primer set was used. TCRdb re-called the multiplex PCR reads through MiXCR, storing one row per CDR3 protein. The table lists approximately 520,000 distinct CDR3 sequences, roughly 20% of them singletons. Comment on this clonotype: Its antigen is as yet unknown. An end of the junction differs from the germline gene, which may be a read error.

Absence of ophthalmopathy progression within 18 months defined stable Graves' hyperthyroidism. Thyroid ultrasound and orbital computed tomography, with clinical symptoms and serum thyroxine and TRAb, informed diagnoses. Germline loops: CDR1 MNHEY, CDR2 SMNVEV (reference sequence). The CDR3 consists of 13 residues. This clonotype originated in a young man with Graves' hyperthyroidism. The V and J genes are TRBV27 and TRBJ1-1; D is undetermined. Material for sequencing was blood. CDR3 DNA: TGTGCCAGCAGCTCGGGAATGAACACTGAAGCTTGCTTT. It translates to CASSSGMNTEACF.